These 26 T cell receptor beta chains were sequenced from one sample in a study of blood T cell repertoires in COVID-19 (TCRdb year 2020). To prepare the library, the immunoSEQ multiplex PCR assay was applied. TCRdb retrieved this table from immuneACCESS and kept in-frame rearrangements only. Not all clones are present; in checked studies, unresolved V genes account for under half, and no reason is known for the remainder. The sample table records tens of thousands of clones; 80% to 85% of these occur just once. Of the sample, 12% to 15% falls within the top ten clones. Source material: peripheral blood. Source of these receptors: a human donor with acute or convalescent COVID-19. The donor label of this sample is uncertain.

V gene TRBV12-1 combines with J gene TRBJ1-2; the table's D call, TRBD1, has no DNA check behind it. TRBV12-1 is a pseudogene. The CDR3 loop spans 14 amino acids. CDR3: CASRQGAREFGYTF. The DNA of the CDR3 is TGTGCCAGCCGACAGGGGGCGCGGGAGTTTGGCTACACCTTC.

This chain connects TRBV12-5 to TRBJ1-5; 7 bases are shared with TRBD1. V was clipped by 3 bases and J by 6 bases; unmatched bases: 14. The CDR3 sequence is 17 residues long. Germline CDR1 is LGHNT and CDR2 is FRNRAP. The CDR3 nucleotides read TGTGCTAGTGGTTTCGCCCCAGGGACAGCGGTGGTTCAGCCCCAGCATTTT. It encodes CASGFAPGTAVVQPQHF. Full variable domain (missing parts from reference TRBV12-5 and TRBJ1-5): DARVTQTPRHKVTEMGQEVTMRCQPILGHNTVFWYRQTMMQGLELLAYFRNRAPLDDSGMPKDRFSAEMPDATLATLKIQPSEPRDSAVYFCASGFAPGTAVVQPQHFGDGTRLSIL.

This clone came up once. The V gene is TRBV7-2, the J gene TRBJ2-1, with 10 bases identical to TRBD2. In germline, CDR1 is SGHTA, CDR2 FQGNSA. The CDR3 is made up of 16 amino acids. The J segment lost 7 bases and the V segment lost 6 bases, leaving 12 bases of the junction unmatched. The CDR3 bases are TGTGCCAGCAGGCCCAATAGCGGGAGGTGGGAGAATGAGCAGTTCTTC. Translation: CASRPNSGRWENEQFF. The full variable domain, in which reference TRBV7-2 and TRBJ2-1 provide the parts outside the CDR3, is GAGVSQSPSNKVTEKGKDVELRCDPISGHTALYWYRQSLGQGLEFLIYFQGNSAPDKSGLPSDRFSAERTGGSVSTLTIQRTQQEDSAVYLCASRPNSGRWENEQFFGPGTRLTVL.

The rearrangement uses TRBV30 and TRBJ1-5; D may be TRBD1 (5 bases). The germline V gene has CDR1 GTSNPN and CDR2 SVGIG (reference sequence). This CDR3 contains 13 residues. The ends were cut back, 0 bases at V and 7 bases at J, with 10 bases in the middle. The CDR3 loop reads CAWSVTGEQPQHF. The CDR3 DNA reads TGTGCCTGGAGTGTAACAGGAGAACAGCCCCAGCATTTT.

The genes are TRBV6-5 and TRBJ2-2, with TRBD2 matching 12 bases. Germline V CDR1 and CDR2: MNHEY, SVGAGI. CDR3 length: 13 residues. After removal of 10 bases from V and 9 bases from J, the junction contained 6 bases not matched to a gene. The CDR3 reads CATSSGGAWELFF. The CDR3 coding sequence is TGTGCCACCTCTAGCGGGGGGGCCTGGGAGCTGTTTTTT.

The gene calls are TRBV14 and TRBJ1-5; a weak D match, TRBD1 (5 bases). Germline V gene lookup returns CDR1 SGHDN and CDR2 FVKESK. CDR3 length: 13 amino acids. Trimming removed 4 bases from V and 9 bases from J, with 13 bases in between. CDR3 protein: CASSRGDGRPQHF. The CDR3 nucleotides read TGTGCCAGCAGCCGGGGGGATGGGCGGCCCCAGCATTTT.

This clone appeared a few times. The chain recombines TRBV14 with TRBJ1-1; D ambiguous. This CDR3 has 14 residues. V gave up 2 bases and J gave up 1 base, with 8 bases separating them. Per the germline V gene, CDR1 is SGHDN and CDR2 is FVKESK. The DNA for the CDR3 is TGTGCCAGCAGCCAAAACTCGAAGAACACTGAAGCTTTCTTT. It encodes CASSQNSKNTEAFF.

This rearrangement joins TRBV6-2 or TRBV6-3 to TRBJ2-5; 9 bases are shared with TRBD2. Germline assignment: CDR1 MNHEY and CDR2 SVGEGT. V lost 0 bases to trimming and J lost 3 bases; unmatched junction nucleotides: 8. The CDR3 length is 17 residues. CDR3 nucleotides: TGTGCCAGCAGTTACTCGAGAGTTGCTAGCGGGAAAGAGACCCAGTACTTC. The encoded protein is CASSYSRVASGKETQYF.

The rearrangement links TRBV19 to TRBJ1-2; 7 bases are shared with TRBD1. Germline V lookup: CDR1 LNHDA, CDR2 SQIVND (reference sequence). The CDR3 contains 12 residues. With 5 bases clipped from V and 10 bases from J, the junction kept 7 bases outside the gene matches. DNA of the CDR3: TGTGCCAGTAGTGAACAGGGGTGGTTCTACACCTTC. It specifies CASSEQGWFYTF.

V gene TRBV5-4 combines with J gene TRBJ2-1; a possible D gene is TRBD1 (6 bases). This CDR3 comprises 15 residues. V shed 2 bases and J shed 5 bases, with 14 bases lying between them. Germline loops: CDR1 SGHNT, CDR2 YYREEE (reference sequence). The CDR3 is CASSFPDRTDNEQFF. CDR3 in DNA: TGTGCCAGCAGCTTCCCAGACAGGACCGACAATGAGCAGTTCTTC.

This chain uses TRBV6-1 with TRBJ2-1; 8 bases fit TRBD2. The germline V gene has CDR1 MNHNS and CDR2 SASEGT. The V and J ends lost 2 bases and 6 bases, in that order; junction bases with no gene match: 0. CDR3 length: 13 amino acids. The DNA for the CDR3 is TGTGCCAGCAGTGAACTAGCGGGCAATGAGCAGTTCTTC. The encoded protein is CASSELAGNEQFF.

The CDR3 coding sequence is TGTGCCAGCAGCTTAGCGACAGGGGACGACACCATATATTTT. This gives the protein CASSLATGDDTIYF. The genes are TRBV7-9 and TRBJ1-3, with 8 bases fitting TRBD1. The junction had 3 bases not matched to a gene; V was cut back by 0 bases and J by 8 bases. Germline V gene data show CDR1 as SEHNR and CDR2 as FQNEAQ (reference sequence). This CDR3 has 14 residues.

The rearrangement joins TRBV3-1 (or the pseudogene TRBV3-2) to TRBJ2-5; 11 nucleotides match TRBD2. This CDR3 contains 16 residues. With V trimmed by 5 bases and J by 4 bases, 9 bases remained unmatched. Per the germline V gene, CDR1 is LGHDT and CDR2 is YNNKEL (reference sequence). CDR3 protein: CASSSGRLAGPETQYF. The CDR3 DNA follows: TGTGCCAGCAGCAGCGGTCGACTAGCGGGACCAGAGACCCAGTACTTC.

The chain joins TRBV14 to TRBJ2-3, with 7 positions matching TRBD1. CDR1 and CDR2 from the germline V gene are SGHDN and FVKESK. Trimming removed 4 bases from V and 6 bases from J; junction bases left unmatched: 13. The CDR3 extends over 16 amino acids. This chain's CDR3 is CASSRKDRRPGDTQYF. CDR3 in DNA: TGTGCCAGCAGCCGGAAGGACAGGCGCCCGGGGGATACGCAGTATTTT.

This chain connects TRBV10-1 to TRBJ1-1; D uncertain. Germline V gene sequence: CDR1 WNHNN, CDR2 SYGVQD (reference sequence). The ends were cut back, 5 bases at V and 7 bases at J, with 14 bases in the middle. The CDR3 totals 13 residues. In DNA, the CDR3 is TGCGCCAGCAGTATCGCGGGAGCCGGTGAAGCTTTCTTT. Translating gives CASSIAGAGEAFF.

The gene calls are TRBV29-1 and TRBJ2-3; 11 bases are a match to TRBD2. The CDR3 totals 13 residues. With 8 bases clipped from V and 5 bases from J, the junction kept 6 bases outside the gene matches. The V gene's germline CDR1 is SQVTM and CDR2 ANQGSEA. The DNA for the CDR3 is TGCAGCCTACTAGCGGGGGCGGGAGATACGCAGTATTTT. As protein: CSLLAGAGDTQYF.

The rearrangement links TRBV7-3 to TRBJ2-1, with 7 bases lining up with TRBD2. Germline values: CDR1 SGHTA, CDR2 FQGTGA. The trim removed 2 bases at V and 2 bases at J, leaving 3 bases unmatched. The CDR3 runs 15 residues. This chain's CDR3 is CASSLSSGAYNEQFF. The CDR3 nucleotides are TGTGCCAGCAGCTTATCTAGCGGTGCCTACAATGAGCAGTTCTTC.

V and J are TRBV30 and TRBJ1-2; TRBD1 is a possible D gene (5 bases). Looked up from germline, CDR1 is GTSNPN and CDR2 is SVGIG (reference sequence). The ends were cut back, 0 bases at V and 8 bases at J, with 7 bases in the middle. The CDR3 spans 11 residues. The CDR3 DNA reads TGTGCCTGGAGTGTACAGGAAGGCTACACCTTC. This codes for CAWSVQEGYTF.

This CDR3 reads CASSDGRGTEAFF. In nucleotides, the CDR3 is TGTGCCAGCAGCGACGGGAGAGGCACTGAAGCTTTCTTT. The chain carries TRBV6-2 or TRBV6-3 and TRBJ1-1, with unresolved D. The germline V and J ends were trimmed by 6 bases and 4 bases, with 12 bases remaining between them. The germline CDR1 and CDR2 sequences are MNHEY and SVGEGT. CDR3 size: 13 residues.

The chain links TRBV9 to TRBJ2-7, with TRBD1 matching over 9 bases. The CDR3 is made up of 14 amino acids. The ends lost 0 bases at V and 9 bases at J; junction bases unmatched: 7. Per germline, CDR1 SGDLS and CDR2 YYNGEE. The chain's CDR3 is CASSVEGTGSVQYF. The CDR3 coding sequence is TGTGCCAGCAGCGTAGAGGGGACAGGGAGTGTGCAGTACTTC.

The genes are TRBV5-4 and TRBJ2-5, with D unclear. V lost 5 bases and J lost 2, with 4 bases in between. Per germline, CDR1 SGHNT and CDR2 YYREEE (reference sequence). The CDR3 contains 11 residues. The CDR3 sequence is CASREQETQYF. The CDR3 region has the DNA TGTGCCAGCAGGGAGCAAGAGACCCAGTACTTC.

The chain joins TRBV3-1 (or the pseudogene TRBV3-2) to TRBJ1-2; the D gene is possibly TRBD1 (5 bases). Germline lookup yields CDR1 LGHDT and CDR2 YNNKEL (reference sequence). The CDR3 is 15 residues long. Deletions cut 0 bases from V and 4 bases from J, with 12 bases between. CDR3: CASSQDVGVGYGYTF. CDR3 sequence (DNA): TGTGCCAGCAGCCAAGACGTAGGGGTGGGCTATGGCTACACCTTC.

V usage is TRBV18 and J usage is TRBJ2-1; 9 nucleotides align to TRBD1. Germline values: CDR1 KGHSH, CDR2 LQKENI. V shed 4 bases and J 15 bases; nucleotides not matched to a gene: 4. This CDR3 comprises 11 residues. CDR3 in DNA: TGTGCCAGCTCACTGGGACAGGGACCGTTCTTC. As protein: CASSLGQGPFF.

This clone was detected once. The chain has TRBV7-9 and TRBJ2-1, with 9 positions matching TRBD1. CDR1 and CDR2 (germline): SEHNR, FQNEAQ (reference sequence). J lost 8 bases, V lost 6 bases, and 8 bases had no gene match. The CDR3 spans 14 residues. The DNA of the CDR3 is TGTGCCAGCAGTCCCGGGACAGGGAGCGATGAGCAGTTCTTC. This encodes CASSPGTGSDEQFF.

This clone was seen only a few times. The chain joins TRBV7-9 to TRBJ2-7, with 11 bases aligning to TRBD2. V trimming: 4 bases; J trimming: 3 bases; junction bases outside the gene matches: 5. The CDR3 covers 15 residues. In germline, CDR1 is SEHNR, CDR2 FQNEAQ (reference sequence). CDR3: CASSSGTSGYYEQYF. The CDR3 DNA sequence: TGTGCCAGCAGCTCCGGGACTAGCGGTTACTACGAGCAGTACTTC.

In its sample, this clone was seen a few times. The chain couples TRBV5-4 to TRBJ1-6; D unresolved. CDR1 and CDR2 (germline): SGHNT, YYREEE (reference sequence). V was pared by 0 bases and J by 6 bases, with 4 bases between. This CDR3 has 13 residues. The CDR3: CASSLESNSPLHF. In DNA, the CDR3 is TGTGCCAGCAGCTTGGAGAGTAATTCACCCCTCCACTTT.